The rows below give T cell receptor beta chains drawn from one sample of a study of cytomegalovirus exposure and HLA in healthy donors. Data came from immunoSEQ multiplex PCR; TCRdb stores just in-frame clones and leaves some out. The sample includes 250,000 to 350,000 clones, roughly 88% of them seen just once. The specimen sequenced was PBMCs. The receptors were gathered from a man aged 35 to 55 in good health and CMV-seropositive. Both conserved end residues are trimmed from each CDR3. The size entry is marked missing in some rows and otherwise reads once, few, many or a size class.

clone size	V gene	J gene	CDR3 length	CDR3 protein
NA	TRBV15	TRBJ1-4	12	ATSRGQYNEKLF
once	TRBV18	TRBJ1-1	13	ASSPTKGSNTEAF
few	TRBV6-1	TRBJ2-7	8	ASSQVEQY
NA	TRBV29-1	TRBJ2-1	10	SVARTSDEQF
NA	TRBV5-1	TRBJ2-7	13	ASSWTGESYYEQY
once	TRBV18	TRBJ1-3	13	ASSPDDWQGGAIY
NA	TRBV2	TRBJ2-7	10	ASSGQGDEQY
NA	TRBV9	TRBJ2-1	12	ASSTPGRSNEQF
NA	TRBV28	TRBJ2-7	11	ASKLAGGYEQY
NA	TRBV5-4	TRBJ2-4	13	ASSLAGANGNIQY
NA	TRBV2	TRBJ2-1	13	ASPITGLQYNEQF
NA	TRBV7-3	TRBJ2-1	12	ASSLAGGPNEQF
NA	TRBV4-2	TRBJ2-1	12	ASSQDYFYNEQF
NA	TRBV2	TRBJ2-5	11	ASSMDSQETQY
NA	TRBV5-4	TRBJ2-5	12	ASSPWGVSETQY
few	TRBV7-9	TRBJ1-3	12	ASSLGGSGNTIY
NA	TRBV7-8	TRBJ2-7	13	ASSSQGARGDEQY
NA	TRBV11-2	TRBJ1-1	13	ASSLGSARNTEAF
NA	TRBV5-1	TRBJ2-7	12	ASSTAGLWDEQY
NA	TRBV7-9	TRBJ2-7	13	ASSASRDRHYEQY
NA	TRBV21-1	TRBJ2-1	14	ASSIPSSGTYNEQF
NA	TRBV20-1	TRBJ1-1	8	SASSTEAF
NA	TRBV28	TRBJ1-2	14	ASRVGLGTGDFGYT
NA	TRBV7-6	TRBJ1-5	13	ASSLAPEINQPQH
NA	TRBV4-1	TRBJ2-1	11	ASSPPAGNEQF
NA	TRBV2	TRBJ1-2	9	ASSPGYGYT
NA	TRBV7-7	TRBJ2-6	15	ASSSGQGIAGANVLT
few	TRBV6-5	TRBJ2-7	12	ASSYRQELYEQY
NA	TRBV5-6	TRBJ2-1	13	ASSLAGTYDNEQF
NA	TRBV14	TRBJ2-5	12	ASRSGRRGETQY
NA	TRBV28	TRBJ2-1	12	ASSGTSGNNEQF
NA	TRBV5-6	TRBJ2-7	14	ASSTVRTGEAYEQY
NA	TRBV5-1	TRBJ2-5	13	ASSLEAGLQETQY
NA	TRBV7-7	TRBJ2-1	13	ASSLTSGVYNEQF
NA	TRBV18	TRBJ2-4	11	ASSPGSKNIQY
once	TRBV28	TRBJ1-4	11	ASSLGGGEKLF
once	TRBV11-3	TRBJ2-2	11	ASTSQGLGELF
NA	TRBV29-1	TRBJ2-1	13	SAERGREGGNEQF
NA	TRBV28	TRBJ1-5	12	ASSFGSGVQPQH
NA	TRBV19	TRBJ1-4	12	ASSRTGMNEKLF
NA	TRBV29-1	TRBJ1-2	10	SVDATGYGYT
NA	TRBV25-1	TRBJ2-3	16	ASSEWYSGEKGTDTQY
once	TRBV28	TRBJ1-1	13	ASSRLGALNTEAF
NA	TRBV27	TRBJ2-2	15	ASSPRLAGGRTGELF
once	TRBV28	TRBJ1-3	15	ASSLSSEQHSGNTIY
NA	TRBV11-3	TRBJ1-5	12	ASSFIRSNQPQH
NA	TRBV28	TRBJ2-2	14	ASSLTRQGNTGELF
NA	TRBV14	NA	11	ASSQGELYEQY
NA	TRBV30	TRBJ2-4	17	AWSVLQSWGPEAKNIQY